A selection of T cell receptor beta chains follows, all from one sample in a study of shared clonotypes between healthy human individuals. Libraries were prepared by immunoSEQ multiplex PCR; TCRdb keeps only in-frame clonotypes and omits some of them. The sample holds 2 million or so clones, 85% to 95% seen once. The sequencing input was naive CD4+ T cells sorted from blood. The receptors originated from a man aged 18 to 30 in good health. The CDR3 runs from the conserved cysteine through the conserved F or W. D genes are given only for firm matches. Clone size is shown for a subset of rows, as once, few, many or a class of expanded clone.

TRBV5-6	.	TRBJ1-5	TRBD1	TGTGCCAGCAGCTCAAATCAGGGGGTCAGCAATCAGCCCCAGCATTTT	CASSSNQGVSNQPQHF
TRBV30	.	TRBJ2-1	.	TGTGCCTCGACCAGTTATGAGCAGTTCTTC	CASTSYEQFF
TRBV9	.	TRBJ1-1	.	TGTGCCAGCAGCCGGGGGTTGAACACTGAAGCTTTCTTT	CASSRGLNTEAFF
TRBV6-1	once	TRBJ1-2	.	TGTGCCAGCAGTCCTCAGGAACTCTATGGCTACACCTTC	CASSPQELYGYTF
TRBV10-1	.	TRBJ2-2	.	TGCGCCAGCAGTGTTAGAAACACCGGGGAGCTGTTTTTT	CASSVRNTGELFF
TRBV11-2	.	TRBJ2-2	.	TGTGCCAGCAGCTTAGATCCAGCGGTGAACACCGGGGAGCTGTTTTTT	CASSLDPAVNTGELFF
TRBV5-1	.	TRBJ1-2	TRBD1	TGCGCCAGCAGGCCGCAAGGGACAGTGGGCTATGGCTACACCTTC	CASRPQGTVGYGYTF
TRBV6-6	.	TRBJ1-4	.	TGTGCCAGCAGTATACCAGGGCTGGGTAATGAAAAACTGTTTTTT	CASSIPGLGNEKLFF
TRBV7-7	.	TRBJ2-7	.	TGTGCTAGCAGCTCGGGGCTCTCCTACGAGCAGTACTTC	CASSSGLSYEQYF
TRBV10-3	once	TRBJ1-5	.	TGTGCCATCAGTGAGGGACCGCTACAGGGGCCCCAGCATTTT	CAISEGPLQGPQHF
TRBV18	.	TRBJ2-1	TRBD1	TGTGCCAGCTCCTCGGGGACAGGGGCGGGCAATGAGCAGTTCTTC	CASSSGTGAGNEQFF
TRBV9	few	TRBJ2-1	.	TGTGCCAGCAGCCTTAGCGGTTGGACCTACAATGAGCAGTTCTTC	CASSLSGWTYNEQFF
TRBV5-1	once	TRBJ2-1	TRBD1	TGCGCCAGCAGCTTGGCTAAACAGGGGGCTGAGCAGTTCTTC	CASSLAKQGAEQFF
TRBV7-3	.	TRBJ2-3	TRBD1	TGTGCCAGCAGTTCTGCCAGGACAGGGAGGACAGATACGCAGTATTTT	CASSSARTGRTDTQYF
TRBV5-4	.	TRBJ2-3	TRBD2	TGTGCCAGCAGCTTGGGCGGACTAGCGGGGAGCACAGATACGCAGTATTTT	CASSLGGLAGSTDTQYF
TRBV6-1	.	TRBJ2-7	.	TGTGCCAGCAGTGGGGGACTGGCCTACGAGCAGTACTTC	CASSGGLAYEQYF
TRBV10-3	.	TRBJ1-1	TRBD1	TGTGCCATCAGTCCCAGGGGGGAGAACACTGAAGCTTTCTTT	CAISPRGENTEAFF
TRBV4-1	.	TRBJ2-1	.	TGCGCCAGCAGCCAAGCAGAACTATTGTACAATGAGCAGTTCTTC	CASSQAELLYNEQFF
TRBV15	.	TRBJ1-2	.	TGTGCCACCAGCAGAGCTCCTTCGGGGCAATATGGCTACACCTTC	CATSRAPSGQYGYTF
TRBV14	.	TRBJ1-1	.	TGTGCCAGCAGCCAATCAGGGGATGAAGGCACTGAAGCTTTCTTT	CASSQSGDEGTEAFF